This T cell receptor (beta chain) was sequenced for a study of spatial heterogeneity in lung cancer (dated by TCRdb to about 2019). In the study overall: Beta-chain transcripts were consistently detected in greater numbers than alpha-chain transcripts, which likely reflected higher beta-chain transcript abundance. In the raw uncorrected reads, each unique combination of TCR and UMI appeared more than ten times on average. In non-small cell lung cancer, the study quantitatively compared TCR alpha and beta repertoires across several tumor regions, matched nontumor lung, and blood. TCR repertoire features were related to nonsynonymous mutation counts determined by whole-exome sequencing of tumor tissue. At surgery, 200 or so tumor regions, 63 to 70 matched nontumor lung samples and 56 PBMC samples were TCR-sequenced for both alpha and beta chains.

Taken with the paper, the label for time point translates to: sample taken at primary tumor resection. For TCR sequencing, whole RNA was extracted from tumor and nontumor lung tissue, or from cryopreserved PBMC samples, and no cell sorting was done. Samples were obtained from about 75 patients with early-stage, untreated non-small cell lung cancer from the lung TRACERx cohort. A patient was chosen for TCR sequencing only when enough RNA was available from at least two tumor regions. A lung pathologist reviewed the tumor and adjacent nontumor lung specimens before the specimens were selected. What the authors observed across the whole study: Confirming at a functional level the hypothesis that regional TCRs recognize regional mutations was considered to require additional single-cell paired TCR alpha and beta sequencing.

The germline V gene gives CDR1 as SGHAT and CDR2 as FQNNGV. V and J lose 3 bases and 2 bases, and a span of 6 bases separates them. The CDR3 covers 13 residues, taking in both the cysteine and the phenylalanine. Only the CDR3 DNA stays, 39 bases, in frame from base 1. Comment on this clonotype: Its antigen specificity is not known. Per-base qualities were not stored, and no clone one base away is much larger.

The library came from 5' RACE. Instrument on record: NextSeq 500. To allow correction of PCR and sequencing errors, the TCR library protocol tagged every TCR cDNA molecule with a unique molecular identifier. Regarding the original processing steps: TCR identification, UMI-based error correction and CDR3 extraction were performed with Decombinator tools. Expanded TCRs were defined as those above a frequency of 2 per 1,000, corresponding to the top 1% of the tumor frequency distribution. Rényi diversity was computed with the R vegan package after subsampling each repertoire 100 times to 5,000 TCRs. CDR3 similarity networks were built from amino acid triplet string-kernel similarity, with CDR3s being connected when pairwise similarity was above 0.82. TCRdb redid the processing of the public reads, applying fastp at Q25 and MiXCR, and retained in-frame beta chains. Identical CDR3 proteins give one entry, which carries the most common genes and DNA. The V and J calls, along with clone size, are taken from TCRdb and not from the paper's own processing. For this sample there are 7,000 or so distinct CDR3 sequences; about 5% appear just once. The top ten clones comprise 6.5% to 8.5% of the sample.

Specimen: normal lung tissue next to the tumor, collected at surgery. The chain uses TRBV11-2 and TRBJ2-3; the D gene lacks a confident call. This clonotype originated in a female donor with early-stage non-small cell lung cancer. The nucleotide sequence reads TGTGCCAGCAGCTTTTCAGCCACAGATACGCAGTATTTT. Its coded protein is CASSFSATDTQYF.